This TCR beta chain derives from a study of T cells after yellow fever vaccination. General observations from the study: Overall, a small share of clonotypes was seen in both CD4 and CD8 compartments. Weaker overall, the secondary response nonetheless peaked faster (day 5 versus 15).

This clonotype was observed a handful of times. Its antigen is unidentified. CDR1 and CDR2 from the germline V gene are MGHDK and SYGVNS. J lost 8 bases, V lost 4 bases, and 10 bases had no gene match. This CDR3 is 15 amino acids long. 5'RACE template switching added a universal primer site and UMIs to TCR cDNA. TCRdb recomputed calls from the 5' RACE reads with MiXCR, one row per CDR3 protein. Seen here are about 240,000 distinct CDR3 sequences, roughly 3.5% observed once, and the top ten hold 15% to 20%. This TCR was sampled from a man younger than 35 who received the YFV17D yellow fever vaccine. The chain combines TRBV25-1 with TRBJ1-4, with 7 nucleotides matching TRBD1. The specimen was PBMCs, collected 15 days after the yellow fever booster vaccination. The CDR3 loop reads CASSAGGGGEEKLFF. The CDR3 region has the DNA TGTGCCAGCAGTGCCGGGGGAGGGGGCGAAGAAAAACTGTTTTTT.